The clone carrying this T cell receptor (gamma chain) showed up many times. Its antigen is unidentified. Thymocytes were sorted as CD3+ TCRVdelta1+ TCRVdelta2- after alphabeta T cell depletion. This record comes from a study of Vδ1+ human thymocytes. In germline, CDR1 is EGSNGY, CDR2 YDSYNSKV. After removal of 3 bases from V and 4 bases from J, the junction contained 3 bases not matched to a gene. The CDR3 loop spans 12 amino acids. Extracted RNA was reverse transcribed into cDNA. The CDR3 regions were amplified by multiplex PCR from V-gene primers to a constant-region primer. TCRdb reprocessed the multiplex PCR reads using CATT. This sample has tens of thousands of gamma-chain clones, with just over 20% found just once. Study-wide points: Unlike peripheral blood Vdelta1+ controls, thymic delta-chain sequences included 15% to 20% Vdelta2 and few Vdelta3. In the thymus, TRG and TRD repertoires looked highly polyclonal with Gaussian CDR3 lengths. TRG sequences recurred across donors, whereas TRD sequences stayed essentially private.

The material sequenced was Vdelta1+ gamma-delta thymocytes from the thymus. Described subset: FACS-sorted CD3+ TCRalphabeta- TCRVdelta1+ TCRVdelta2- thymocytes. This receptor was identified in a girl less than two years old who had congenital heart surgery. The genes are TRGV2 and TRGJ1 or TRGJ2. CDR3 residues: CATWDPYYKKLF. As DNA, the CDR3 is TGTGCCACCTGGGACCCCTATTATAAGAAACTCTTT.